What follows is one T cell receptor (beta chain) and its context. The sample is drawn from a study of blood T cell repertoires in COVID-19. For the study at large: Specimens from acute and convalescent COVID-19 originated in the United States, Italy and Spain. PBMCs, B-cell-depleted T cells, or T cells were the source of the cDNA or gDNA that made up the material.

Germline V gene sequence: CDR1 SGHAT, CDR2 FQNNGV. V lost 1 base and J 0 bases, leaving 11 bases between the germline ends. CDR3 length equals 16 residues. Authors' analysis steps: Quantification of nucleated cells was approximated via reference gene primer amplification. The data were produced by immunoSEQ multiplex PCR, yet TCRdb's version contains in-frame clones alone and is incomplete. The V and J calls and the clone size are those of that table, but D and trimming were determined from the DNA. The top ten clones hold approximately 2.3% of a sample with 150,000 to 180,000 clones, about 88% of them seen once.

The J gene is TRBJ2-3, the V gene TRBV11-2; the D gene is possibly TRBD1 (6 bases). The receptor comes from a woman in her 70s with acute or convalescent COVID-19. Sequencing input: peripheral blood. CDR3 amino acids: CASSLAVGASTDTQYF. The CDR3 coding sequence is TGTGCCAGCAGCTTAGCGGTGGGGGCGAGCACAGATACGCAGTATTTT.